Following are 9 T cell receptor beta chains from one sample sequenced in a study of blood T cell repertoires in COVID-19. Only in-frame clones appear in the TCRdb table, and some are missing; sequencing was by immunoSEQ multiplex PCR. The repertoire holds 150,000 to 200,000 clones, 70% to 85% seen once, with approximately 12% in the top ten. The sequenced material came from PBMCs or T cells enriched from blood (not recorded which). The receptors originated from a man between 45 and 60 years old who had recovered from COVID-19.

The chain combines TRBV7-2 with TRBJ2-3, with 7 nucleotides matching TRBD2. The V gene's germline CDR1 is SGHTA and CDR2 FQGNSA. V trimming: 9 bases; J trimming: 6 bases; junction bases outside the gene matches: 9. The CDR3 sequence is 13 residues long. In DNA, the CDR3 is TGTGCCAGGGGCAGCCCCGGGGGGGATACGCAGTATTTT. This sequence encodes CARGSPGGDTQYF.

This clone was counted once. J is TRBJ1-5 and V is TRBV19; 11 nucleotides match TRBD1. Germline trimming cut 2 bases from V and 4 bases from J; bases unmatched to any gene: 4. CDR3 size: 16 residues. Germline V CDR1 and CDR2: LNHDA, SQIVND (reference sequence). The CDR3 reads CASSIRTGGDNQPQHF. CDR3 DNA: TGTGCCAGTAGTATAAGGACAGGGGGCGATAATCAGCCCCAGCATTTT.

The chain is built from TRBV4-1 and TRBJ1-3, with no clear D. The CDR3 covers 16 residues. Germline V lookup: CDR1 MGHRA, CDR2 YSYEKL. V lost 1 base, J lost 5 bases, and 15 bases lay in between. The CDR3: CASSQGALAGRNTIYF. In DNA, the CDR3 is TGCGCCAGCAGCCAAGGGGCCCTAGCCGGAAGAAACACCATATATTTT.

This chain joins TRBV7-9 and TRBJ1-6; D gene uncertain. The V gene lost 7 bases and the J gene lost 1 base, with 5 bases spanning the gap. From germline, CDR1 is SEHNR and CDR2 FQNEAQ (reference sequence). CDR3 size: 13 residues. CDR3 sequence (DNA): TGTGCCAGCATGAGGTCCTATAATTCACCCCTCCACTTT. This gives the protein CASMRSYNSPLHF.

J is TRBJ1-1 and V is TRBV5-1, with D possibly TRBD1 on 6 matching bases. The length of the CDR3 is 14 residues. Trimming removed 4 bases at V and 5 bases at J, with 15 bases between. Germline V gene data show CDR1 as SGHRS and CDR2 as YFSETQ. CDR3 in DNA: TGCGCCAGCAGCACCACAGGGTTCCAAACTGAAGCTTTCTTT. Translating it yields CASSTTGFQTEAFF.

This chain joins TRBV3-1 (or the pseudogene TRBV3-2) and TRBJ2-6; D is perhaps TRBD2 (5 bases). V lost 4 bases and J lost 2, with 9 bases in between. This CDR3 spans 15 amino acids. Germline V gives CDR1 LGHDT, CDR2 YNNKEL (reference sequence). The CDR3 bases are TGTGCCAGCAGCCCCCGGGGAGCTGGGGCCAACGTCCTGACTTTC. Amino acid sequence: CASSPRGAGANVLTF.

The chain recombines TRBV5-6 with TRBJ1-1; maybe TRBD1 (5 bases). Trimming took off 0 bases at V and 1 base at J, with 13 bases between the two ends. Germline CDR1 is SGHDT and CDR2 is YYEEEE. The CDR3 runs to 16 residues. CDR3 in amino acids: CASSLVPGRENTEAFF. The CDR3 DNA reads as TGTGCCAGCAGCTTGGTCCCGGGCAGGGAGAACACTGAAGCTTTCTTT. Filled out from reference TRBV5-6 and TRBJ1-1, the complete variable domain reads DAGVTQSPTHLIKTRGQQVTLRCSPKSGHDTVSWYQQALGQGPQFIFQYYEEEERQRGNFPDRFSGHQFPNYSSELNVNALLLGDSALYLCASSLVPGRENTEAFFGQGTRLTVV.

The chain combines TRBV6-6 with TRBJ1-2; weak D call: TRBD1 (6 bases). Looked up from germline, CDR1 is MNHNY and CDR2 is SVGAGI (reference sequence). Trimming stripped 5 bases from V and 8 bases from J, with 18 bases between. This CDR3 is built from 14 residues. CDR3 loop: CASSPDRFRAGYTF. CDR3 nucleotide sequence: TGTGCCAGCAGTCCCGACAGGTTCAGAGCGGGCTACACCTTC.

The gene calls are TRBV2 and TRBJ1-4; 7 nucleotides agree with TRBD1. The V gene end was trimmed by 6 bases and the J gene end by 3 bases; junction bases not matched to a gene: 10. The CDR3 spans 16 residues. In germline, CDR1 is SNHLY, CDR2 FYNNEI. CDR3 bases: TGTGCCAGCAGCGCACAAAACAGGGGTGCTAATGAAAAACTGTTTTTT. Residues: CASSAQNRGANEKLFF. Full variable domain (rest looked up from reference TRBV2 and TRBJ1-4): EPEVTQTPSHQVTQMGQEVILRCVPISNHLYFYWYRQILGQKVEFLVSFYNNEISEKSEIFDDQFSVERPDGSNFTLKIRSTKLEDSAMYFCASSAQNRGANEKLFFGSGTQLSVL.